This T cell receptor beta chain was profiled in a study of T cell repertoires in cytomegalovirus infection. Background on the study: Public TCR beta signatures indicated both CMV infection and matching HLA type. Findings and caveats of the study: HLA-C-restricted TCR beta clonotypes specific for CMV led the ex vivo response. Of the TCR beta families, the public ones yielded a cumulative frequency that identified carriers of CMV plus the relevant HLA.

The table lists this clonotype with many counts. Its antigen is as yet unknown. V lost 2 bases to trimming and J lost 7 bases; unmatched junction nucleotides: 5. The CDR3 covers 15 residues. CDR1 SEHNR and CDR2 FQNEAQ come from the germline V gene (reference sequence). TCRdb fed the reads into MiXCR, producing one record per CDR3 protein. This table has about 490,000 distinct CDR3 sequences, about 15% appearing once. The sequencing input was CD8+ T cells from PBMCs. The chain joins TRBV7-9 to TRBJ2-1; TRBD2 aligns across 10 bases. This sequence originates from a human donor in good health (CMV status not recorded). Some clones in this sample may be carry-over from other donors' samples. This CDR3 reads CASSLSDSGGNEQFF. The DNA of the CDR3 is TGTGCCAGCAGCTTATCGGATAGCGGGGGGAATGAGCAGTTCTTC. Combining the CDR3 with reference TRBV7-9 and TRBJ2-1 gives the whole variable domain DTGVSQNPRHKITKRGQNVTFRCDPISEHNRLYWYRQTLGQGPEFLTYFQNEAQLEKSRLLSDRFSAERPKGSFSTLEIQRTEQGDSAMYLCASSLSDSGGNEQFFGPGTRLTVL.